These 21 T cell receptor beta chains were all obtained from the same sample, sequenced in a study of regulatory T cells in long-lasting Graves disease. Building of the TCR beta libraries involved iRepertoire HTBI primers and Arm-PCR of CDR3 regions. TCRdb reprocessed the multiplex PCR reads via MiXCR and lists one record per CDR3 protein. The table records 650,000 to 850,000 distinct CDR3 sequences, 25% to 35% of them present only once. Time point in this sample: persistent/refractory GD, antithyroid drugs over 5 years with positive TRAb. From RNA extracted from PBMCs, the TCR library was made. Sample: peripheral blood mononuclear cells (PBMCs), taken when the disease was refractory, from a patient treated with antithyroid drugs. The receptors derive from a female donor with Graves disease.

This clonotype turned up a few times. The gene calls are TRBV28 and TRBJ1-5; 7 bases align to TRBD1. Germline CDR1 reads MDHEN; CDR2 reads SYDVKM. The J segment lost 0 bases and the V segment lost 6 bases, leaving 5 bases of the junction unmatched. This CDR3 region has 15 residues. The CDR3 region has the DNA TGTGCCAGCAGCTGGGACAGATATAGCAATCAGCCCCAGCATTTT. Amino acids: CASSWDRYSNQPQHF.

This sequence joins TRBV28 and TRBJ1-1; D ambiguous. V dropped 8 bases and J dropped 0 bases, with 13 bases sitting between them. Per germline, CDR1 MDHEN and CDR2 SYDVKM. The CDR3 covers 14 residues. The DNA of the CDR3 is TGTGCCAGCCTTGTGGGTGGCCTGAACACTGAAGCTTTCTTT. It codes for CASLVGGLNTEAFF.

This clonotype was recorded many times. This chain joins TRBV2 and TRBJ1-5; no firm D call. The CDR3 loop spans 15 amino acids. Germline CDR1 SNHLY, CDR2 FYNNEI. Trimming pared 5 bases from V and 3 bases from J, leaving 14 bases between. The CDR3 region has the DNA TGTGCCAGCAGTTATACTTACCCGATCAATCAGCCCCAGCATTTT. Translating it yields CASSYTYPINQPQHF.

The chain recombines TRBV6-9 with TRBJ2-2, with TRBD2 matching over 10 bases. Germline lookup yields CDR1 MNHGY and CDR2 SVAAGI. The CDR3 runs to 17 residues. V was pared by 3 bases and J by 8 bases, with 12 bases of the junction left unmatched. The CDR3 sequence is CASSYRLAGDPGGELFF. The CDR3 DNA is TGTGCCAGCAGTTACCGGCTAGCGGGAGACCCAGGGGGGGAGCTGTTTTTT.

There are a few counts of this clonotype. The rearrangement links TRBV11-1 to TRBJ1-4; D gene unclear. Germline CDR1 is SGHAT and CDR2 is FQDESV (reference sequence). This CDR3 has 15 amino acids. Trimming pared 4 bases from V and 8 bases from J, leaving 17 bases between. The chain's CDR3 is CASSSRTGVGEKLFF. For the CDR3, the DNA is TGTGCCAGCAGCTCCCGGACCGGGGTTGGGGAAAAACTGTTTTTT.

This chain uses TRBV19 with TRBJ1-5; 9 positions match TRBD1. V trimming: 3 bases; J trimming: 4 bases; junction bases outside the gene matches: 16. The CDR3 is 19 residues long. CDR1 is LNHDA and CDR2 is SQIVND in the germline V gene (reference sequence). CDR3 DNA: TGTGCCAGTAGTATCGCCCCGGGACAGGGTCTCCGAAGGAATCAGCCCCAGCATTTT. Translating it yields CASSIAPGQGLRRNQPQHF.

At least ten counts were recorded for this clonotype. The chain uses TRBV6-1 and TRBJ1-2; 10 nucleotides match TRBD1. This CDR3 has 14 residues. Trimming removed 5 bases from V and 4 bases from J; junction bases left unmatched: 4. Germline values: CDR1 MNHNS, CDR2 SASEGT. CDR3 coding DNA: TGTGCCAGCAGTCGGACAGGGGGACCCTATGGCTACACCTTC. Amino acids: CASSRTGGPYGYTF.

Comment on this clonotype: Germline is not matched at one junction end, which may reflect a read error. The V call is TRBV11-2, the J call TRBJ1-1; no reliable D call. The germline V gene has CDR1 SGHAT and CDR2 FQNNGV. This CDR3 spans 13 amino acids. CDR3 residues: CASNLARNTEAFF. CDR3 nucleotide sequence: TGTGCCAGCAACTTAGCGCGGAACACTGAAGCTTTCTTT.

Note on this clonotype: In this CDR3 the conserved last residue, phenylalanine or tryptophan, is missing, so a read error is likely. The chain recombines TRBV12-3 or TRBV12-4 with TRBJ1-2, with D maybe TRBD1 (6 bases). The V gene lost 6 bases and the J gene lost 4 bases, with 15 bases spanning the gap. CDR3 length equals 14 residues. The CDR3 DNA sequence: TGTGCCAGCAGCCCCGGGACACGGACCTATGGCTACACCTCC. It is translated as CASSPGTRTYGYTS.

This clonotype has only a few counts. The J gene is TRBJ1-1, the V gene TRBV11-2; D possibly corresponds to TRBD1 (6 bases). CDR1 SGHAT and CDR2 FQNNGV come from the germline V gene. This CDR3 comprises 16 residues. V shed 7 bases and J shed 4 bases, with 22 bases lying between them. In DNA, the CDR3 is TGTGCCAGCAACACCTTGGTAGGGGGATGGGGCACTGAAGCTTTCTTT. Amino acid sequence: CASNTLVGGWGTEAFF.

The chain uses TRBV12-3 or TRBV12-4 and TRBJ2-7; no definite D call. Between the trimmed V and J ends, which lost 2 bases and 0 bases, there was a span of 8 bases. This CDR3 has 14 amino acids. The CDR3 loop reads CASSLRVGSYEQYF. CDR3 nucleotides: TGTGCCAGCAGTTTAAGGGTCGGCTCCTACGAGCAGTACTTC.

This clonotype came up many times. The chain employs TRBV28 and TRBJ1-5, with a tentative D call TRBD1 (5 bases). The CDR3 length is 17 residues. V was cut by 6 bases and J by 2 bases, with 20 bases left in between. Germline CDR1 reads MDHEN; CDR2 reads SYDVKM. The chain's CDR3 is CASSPPRQGVGNQPQHF. Here the CDR3 DNA reads TGTGCCAGCAGCCCCCCGAGGCAGGGTGTGGGCAATCAGCCCCAGCATTTT.

In this sample, this clonotype turned up many times. This chain joins TRBV19 and TRBJ1-5; 8 bases agree with TRBD1. The CDR3 loop spans 12 amino acids. The germline CDR1 and CDR2 sequences are LNHDA and SQIVND (reference sequence). V was clipped by 5 bases and J by 6 bases; unmatched bases: 0. CDR3 nucleotide sequence: TGTGCCAGTAGTGACAGGGGTCAGCCCCAGCATTTT. Translated: CASSDRGQPQHF.

This clonotype has at least ten counts. The V gene is TRBV10-3, the J gene TRBJ2-7, with TRBD2 matching over 9 bases. V dropped 4 bases and J dropped 0; count of bases not matched to a gene: 4. Germline V gene sequence: CDR1 ENHRY, CDR2 SYGVKD. The CDR3 covers 15 residues. This chain's CDR3 is CAISVTLAGSYEQYF. For the CDR3, the DNA is TGTGCCATCAGTGTTACACTAGCGGGCTCCTACGAGCAGTACTTC.

This rearrangement joins TRBV19 to TRBJ1-5; D gene uncertain. CDR3 length: 13 amino acids. V lost 7 bases to trimming and J lost 5 bases, with 12 bases between them. The germline gives CDR1 LNHDA, CDR2 SQIVND (reference sequence). For the CDR3, the DNA is TGTGCCAGTACCCCCCGGAGGGATCAGCCCCAGCATTTT. This gives the protein CASTPRRDQPQHF.

The chain joins TRBV5-1 to TRBJ2-5; 9 nucleotides agree with TRBD2. J was trimmed by 2 bases and V by 4 bases; bases with no gene match: 6. This CDR3 spans 15 amino acids. Per germline, CDR1 SGHRS and CDR2 YFSETQ. The CDR3 loop is CASSAAGGGQETQYF. Written as DNA, the CDR3 is TGCGCCAGCAGCGCAGCGGGAGGAGGACAAGAGACCCAGTACTTC.

This chain joins TRBV30 and TRBJ1-1; D is perhaps TRBD1 (6 bases). The CDR3 has 14 amino acids. Per the germline V gene, CDR1 is GTSNPN and CDR2 is SVGIG (reference sequence). The ends were cut back, 0 bases at V and 3 bases at J, with 11 bases in the middle. The CDR3 DNA reads as TGTGCCTGGAGTGTAAGCAGGGGCGACACTGAAGCTTTCTTT. Amino acids: CAWSVSRGDTEAFF.

This clonotype was detected a few times. V is TRBV6-1 and J is TRBJ1-1; maybe TRBD1 (6 bases). V was cut by 4 bases and J by 4 bases, with 19 bases left in between. The CDR3 sequence is 16 residues long. Germline CDR1 and CDR2: MNHNS and SASEGT. The CDR3 here is CASSVAGAMIFTEAFF. The CDR3 DNA is TGTGCCAGCAGTGTCGCGGGGGCGATGATTTTCACTGAAGCTTTCTTT.

In this sample, this clonotype turned up a few times. The rearrangement links TRBV5-1 to TRBJ1-5; D is unresolved. The germline V and J ends were trimmed by 0 bases and 2 bases, with 9 bases remaining between them. Germline lookup yields CDR1 SGHRS and CDR2 YFSETQ. The CDR3 loop spans 15 amino acids. Here the CDR3 reads CASSLEADGNQPQHF. The CDR3 bases are TGCGCCAGCAGCTTGGAGGCAGATGGCAATCAGCCCCAGCATTTT. The full variable domain, with the rest looked up from reference TRBV5-1 and TRBJ1-5, is KAGVTQTPRYLIKTRGQQVTLSCSPISGHRSVSWYQQTPGQGLQFLFEYFSETQRNKGNFPGRFSGRQFSNSRSEMNVSTLELGDSALYLCASSLEADGNQPQHFGDGTRLSIL.

This clonotype was recorded many times. The chain uses TRBV10-3 and TRBJ1-1, with a possible D match to TRBD1 (6 bases). CDR1 and CDR2 (germline): ENHRY, SYGVKD. V dropped 3 bases and J dropped 5 bases, with 13 bases sitting between them. The CDR3 runs to 14 residues. CDR3 in amino acids: CAISEQGEGTEAFF. DNA for the CDR3: TGTGCCATCAGTGAACAGGGCGAAGGGACTGAAGCTTTCTTT.

This clonotype was observed many times. The chain carries TRBV7-9 and TRBJ1-5; D possibly corresponds to TRBD1 (5 bases). With 6 bases removed from V and 3 bases from J, the gap between germline ends came to 12 bases. The CDR3 spans 14 residues. Germline V gene sequence: CDR1 SEHNR, CDR2 FQNEAQ (reference sequence). CDR3 sequence (DNA): TGTGCCAGCAGAGCCACAGGAGACAATCAGCCCCAGCATTTT. Its protein is CASRATGDNQPQHF.